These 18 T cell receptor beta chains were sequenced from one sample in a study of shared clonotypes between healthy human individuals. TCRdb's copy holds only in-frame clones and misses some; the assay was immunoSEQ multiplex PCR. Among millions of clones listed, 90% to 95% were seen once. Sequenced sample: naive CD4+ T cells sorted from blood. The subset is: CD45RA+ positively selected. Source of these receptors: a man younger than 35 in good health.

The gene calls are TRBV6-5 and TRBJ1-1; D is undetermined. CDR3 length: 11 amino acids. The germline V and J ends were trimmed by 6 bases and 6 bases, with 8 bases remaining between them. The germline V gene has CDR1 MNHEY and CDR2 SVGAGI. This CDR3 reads CASSLGPEAFF. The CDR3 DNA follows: TGTGCCAGCAGCCTAGGTCCTGAAGCTTTCTTT.

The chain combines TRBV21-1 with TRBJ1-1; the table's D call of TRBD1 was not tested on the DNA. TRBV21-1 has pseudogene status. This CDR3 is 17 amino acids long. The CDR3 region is CASSKAGTGIENTEAFF. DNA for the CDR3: TGTGCCAGCAGCAAAGCCGGGACAGGCATAGAGAACACTGAAGCTTTCTTT.

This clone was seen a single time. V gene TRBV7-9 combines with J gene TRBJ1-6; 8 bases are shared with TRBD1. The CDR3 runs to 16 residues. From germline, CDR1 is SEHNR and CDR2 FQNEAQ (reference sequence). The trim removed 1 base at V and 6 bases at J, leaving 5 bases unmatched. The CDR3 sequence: CASSLDYRGFNSPLHF. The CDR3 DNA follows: TGTGCCAGCAGCTTAGATTACAGGGGGTTTAATTCACCCCTCCACTTT. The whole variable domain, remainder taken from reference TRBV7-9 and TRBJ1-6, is DTGVSQNPRHKITKRGQNVTFRCDPISEHNRLYWYRQTLGQGPEFLTYFQNEAQLEKSRLLSDRFSAERPKGSFSTLEIQRTEQGDSAMYLCASSLDYRGFNSPLHFGNGTRLTVT.

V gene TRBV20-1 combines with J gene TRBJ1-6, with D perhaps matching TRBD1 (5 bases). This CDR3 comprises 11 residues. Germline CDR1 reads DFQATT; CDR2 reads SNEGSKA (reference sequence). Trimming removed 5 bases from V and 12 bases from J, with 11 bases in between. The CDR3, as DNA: TGCAGTGCTGGGACTGGGTTACCCCTCCACTTT. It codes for CSAGTGLPLHF.

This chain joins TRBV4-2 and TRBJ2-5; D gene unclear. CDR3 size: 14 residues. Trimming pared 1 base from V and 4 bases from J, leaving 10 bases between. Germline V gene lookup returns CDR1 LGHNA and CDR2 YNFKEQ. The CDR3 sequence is CASSQVSQSETQYF. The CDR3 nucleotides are TGTGCCAGCAGCCAAGTCTCCCAGTCAGAGACCCAGTACTTC.

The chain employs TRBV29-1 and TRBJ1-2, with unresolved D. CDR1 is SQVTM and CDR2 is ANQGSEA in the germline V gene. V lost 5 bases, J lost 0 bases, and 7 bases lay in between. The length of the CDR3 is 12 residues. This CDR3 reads CSVHEANYGYTF. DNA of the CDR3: TGCAGCGTTCATGAAGCTAACTATGGCTACACCTTC.

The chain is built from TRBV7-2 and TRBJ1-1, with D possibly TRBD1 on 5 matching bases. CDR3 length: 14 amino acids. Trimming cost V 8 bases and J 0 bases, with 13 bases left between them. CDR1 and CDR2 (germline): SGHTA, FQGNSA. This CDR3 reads CASRRDSLNTEAFF. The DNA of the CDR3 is TGTGCCAGCCGACGCGACAGTTTGAACACTGAAGCTTTCTTT.

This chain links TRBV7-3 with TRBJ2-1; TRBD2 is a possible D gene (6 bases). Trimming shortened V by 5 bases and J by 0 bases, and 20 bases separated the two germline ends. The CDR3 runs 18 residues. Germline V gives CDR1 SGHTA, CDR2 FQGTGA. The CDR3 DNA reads TGTGCCAGCAGCGGGGGGTCCCCTGGGGCCCGCTCCTACAATGAGCAGTTCTTC. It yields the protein CASSGGSPGARSYNEQFF. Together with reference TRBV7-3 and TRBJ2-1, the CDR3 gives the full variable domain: GAGVSQTPSNKVTEKGKYVELRCDPISGHTALYWYRQSLGQGPEFLIYFQGTGAADDSGLPNDRFFAVRPEGSVSTLKIQRTERGDSAVYLCASSGGSPGARSYNEQFFGPGTRLTVL.

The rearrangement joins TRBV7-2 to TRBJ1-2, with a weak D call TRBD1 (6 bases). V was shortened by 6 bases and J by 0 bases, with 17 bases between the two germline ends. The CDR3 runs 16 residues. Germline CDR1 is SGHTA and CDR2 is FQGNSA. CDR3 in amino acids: CASSPFRTATNYGYTF. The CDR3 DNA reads TGTGCCAGCAGTCCCTTTCGGACAGCTACTAACTATGGCTACACCTTC.

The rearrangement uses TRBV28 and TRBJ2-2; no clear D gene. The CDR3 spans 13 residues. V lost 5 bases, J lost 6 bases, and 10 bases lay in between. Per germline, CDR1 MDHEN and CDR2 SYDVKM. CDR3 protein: CASSPPWAGELFF. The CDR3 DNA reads TGTGCCAGCAGTCCCCCCTGGGCCGGGGAGCTGTTTTTT.

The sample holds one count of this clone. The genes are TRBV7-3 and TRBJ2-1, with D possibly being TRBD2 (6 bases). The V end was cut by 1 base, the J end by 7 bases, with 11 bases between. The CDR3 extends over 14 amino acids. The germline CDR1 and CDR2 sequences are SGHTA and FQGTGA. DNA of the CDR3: TGTGCCAGCAGCTTAATGCCAGGGAGGAATGAGCAGTTCTTC. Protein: CASSLMPGRNEQFF.

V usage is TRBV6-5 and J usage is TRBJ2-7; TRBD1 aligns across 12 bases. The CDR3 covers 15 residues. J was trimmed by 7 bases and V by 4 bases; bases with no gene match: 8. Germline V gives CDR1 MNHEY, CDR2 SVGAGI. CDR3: CASSSPGQGADEQYF. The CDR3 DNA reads TGTGCCAGCAGTTCCCCGGGACAGGGGGCTGATGAGCAGTACTTC.

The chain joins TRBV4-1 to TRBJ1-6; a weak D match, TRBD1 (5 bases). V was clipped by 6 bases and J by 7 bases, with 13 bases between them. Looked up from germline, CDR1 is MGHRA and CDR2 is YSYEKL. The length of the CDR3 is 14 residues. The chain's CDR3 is CASSEGTLNSPLHF. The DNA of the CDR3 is TGCGCCAGCAGTGAGGGGACCCTGAATTCACCCCTCCACTTT.

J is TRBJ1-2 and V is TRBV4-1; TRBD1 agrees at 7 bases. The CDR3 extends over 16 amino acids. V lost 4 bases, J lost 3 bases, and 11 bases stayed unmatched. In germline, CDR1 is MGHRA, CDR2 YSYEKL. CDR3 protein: CASSLASPGTDYGYTF. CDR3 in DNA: TGCGCCAGCAGCCTAGCATCCCCCGGGACAGACTATGGCTACACCTTC.

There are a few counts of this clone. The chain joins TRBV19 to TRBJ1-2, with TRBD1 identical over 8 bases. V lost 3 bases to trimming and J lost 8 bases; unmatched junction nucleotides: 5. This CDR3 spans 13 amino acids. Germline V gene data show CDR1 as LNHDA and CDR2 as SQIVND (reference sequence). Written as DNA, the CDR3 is TGTGCCAGTAGTATTAGGACAGGGTTCGGCTACACCTTC. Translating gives CASSIRTGFGYTF.

CDR3 sequence (DNA): TGCAGCGTCGCGACAGGGGGAATCAGCAATCAGCCCCAGCATTTT. This translates into CSVATGGISNQPQHF. The chain combines TRBV29-1 with TRBJ1-5, with 9 bases identical to TRBD1. V shed 6 bases and J 1 base; nucleotides not matched to a gene: 7. CDR3 length: 15 amino acids. CDR1 and CDR2 from the germline V gene are SQVTM and ANQGSEA.

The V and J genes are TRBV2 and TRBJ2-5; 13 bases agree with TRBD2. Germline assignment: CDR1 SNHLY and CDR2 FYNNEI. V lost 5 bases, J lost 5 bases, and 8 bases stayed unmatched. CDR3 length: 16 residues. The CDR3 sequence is CASSPLTSGGPETQYF. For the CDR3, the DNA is TGTGCCAGCAGTCCCCTGACTAGCGGGGGGCCCGAGACCCAGTACTTC.

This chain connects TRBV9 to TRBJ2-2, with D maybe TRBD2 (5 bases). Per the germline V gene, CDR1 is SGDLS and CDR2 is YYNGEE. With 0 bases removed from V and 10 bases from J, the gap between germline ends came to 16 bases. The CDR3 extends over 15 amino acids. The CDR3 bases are TGTGCCAGCAGCGTAGCGGGGTTAGCAAGCGCGGAGCTGTTTTTT. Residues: CASSVAGLASAELFF.